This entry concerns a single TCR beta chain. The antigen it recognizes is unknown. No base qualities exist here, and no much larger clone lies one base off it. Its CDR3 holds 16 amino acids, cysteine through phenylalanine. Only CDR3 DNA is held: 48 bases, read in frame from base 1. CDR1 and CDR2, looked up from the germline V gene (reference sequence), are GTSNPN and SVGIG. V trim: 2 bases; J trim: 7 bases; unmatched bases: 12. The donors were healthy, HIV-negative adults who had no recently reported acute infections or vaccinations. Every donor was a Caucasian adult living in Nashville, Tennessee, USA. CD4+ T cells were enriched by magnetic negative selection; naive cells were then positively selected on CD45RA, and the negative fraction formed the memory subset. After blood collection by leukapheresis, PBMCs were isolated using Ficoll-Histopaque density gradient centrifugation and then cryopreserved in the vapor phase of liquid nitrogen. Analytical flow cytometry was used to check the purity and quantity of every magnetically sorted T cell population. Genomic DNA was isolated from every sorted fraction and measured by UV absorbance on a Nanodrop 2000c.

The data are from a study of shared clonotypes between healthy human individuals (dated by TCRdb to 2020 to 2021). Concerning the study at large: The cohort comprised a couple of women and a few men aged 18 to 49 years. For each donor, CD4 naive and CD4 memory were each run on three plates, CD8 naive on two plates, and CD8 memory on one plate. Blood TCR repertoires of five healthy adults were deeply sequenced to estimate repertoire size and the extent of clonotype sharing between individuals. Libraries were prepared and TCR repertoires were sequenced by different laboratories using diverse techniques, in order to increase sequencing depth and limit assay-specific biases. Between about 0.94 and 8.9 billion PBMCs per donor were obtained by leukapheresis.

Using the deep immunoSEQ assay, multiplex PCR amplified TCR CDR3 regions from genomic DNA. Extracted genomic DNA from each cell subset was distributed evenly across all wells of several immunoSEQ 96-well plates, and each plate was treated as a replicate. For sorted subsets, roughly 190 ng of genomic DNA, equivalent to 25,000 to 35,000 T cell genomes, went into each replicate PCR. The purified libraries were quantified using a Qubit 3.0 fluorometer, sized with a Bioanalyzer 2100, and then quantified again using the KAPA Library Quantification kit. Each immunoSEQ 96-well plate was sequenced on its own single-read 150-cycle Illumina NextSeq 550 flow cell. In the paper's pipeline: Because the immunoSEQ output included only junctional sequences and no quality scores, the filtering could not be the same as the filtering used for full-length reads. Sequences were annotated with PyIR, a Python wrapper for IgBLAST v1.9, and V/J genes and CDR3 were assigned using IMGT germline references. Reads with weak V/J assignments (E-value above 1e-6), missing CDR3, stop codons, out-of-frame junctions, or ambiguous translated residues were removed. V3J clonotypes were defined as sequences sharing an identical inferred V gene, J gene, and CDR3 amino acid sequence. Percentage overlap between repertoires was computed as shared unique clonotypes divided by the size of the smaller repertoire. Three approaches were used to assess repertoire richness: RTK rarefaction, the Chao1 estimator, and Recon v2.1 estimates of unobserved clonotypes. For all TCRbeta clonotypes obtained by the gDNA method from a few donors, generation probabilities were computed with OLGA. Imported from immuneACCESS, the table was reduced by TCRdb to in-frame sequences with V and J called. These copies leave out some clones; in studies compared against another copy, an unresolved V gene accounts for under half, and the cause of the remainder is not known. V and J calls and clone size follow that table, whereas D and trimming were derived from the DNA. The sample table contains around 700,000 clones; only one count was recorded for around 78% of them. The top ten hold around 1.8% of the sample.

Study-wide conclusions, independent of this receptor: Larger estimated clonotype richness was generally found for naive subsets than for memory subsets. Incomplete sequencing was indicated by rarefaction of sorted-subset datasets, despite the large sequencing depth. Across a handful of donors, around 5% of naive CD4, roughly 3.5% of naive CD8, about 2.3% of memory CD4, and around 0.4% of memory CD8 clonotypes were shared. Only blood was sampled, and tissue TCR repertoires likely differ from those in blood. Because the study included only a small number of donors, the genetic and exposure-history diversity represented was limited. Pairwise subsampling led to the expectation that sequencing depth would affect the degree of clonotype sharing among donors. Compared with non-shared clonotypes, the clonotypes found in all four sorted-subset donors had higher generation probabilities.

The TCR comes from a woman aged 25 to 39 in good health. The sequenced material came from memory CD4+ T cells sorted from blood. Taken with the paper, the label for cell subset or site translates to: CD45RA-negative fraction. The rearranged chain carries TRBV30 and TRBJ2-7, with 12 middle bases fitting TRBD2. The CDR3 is CAWSRASGRAVGEQYF. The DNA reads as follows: TGTGCCTGGAGTAGGGCTAGCGGGAGGGCTGTGGGTGAGCAGTACTTC.